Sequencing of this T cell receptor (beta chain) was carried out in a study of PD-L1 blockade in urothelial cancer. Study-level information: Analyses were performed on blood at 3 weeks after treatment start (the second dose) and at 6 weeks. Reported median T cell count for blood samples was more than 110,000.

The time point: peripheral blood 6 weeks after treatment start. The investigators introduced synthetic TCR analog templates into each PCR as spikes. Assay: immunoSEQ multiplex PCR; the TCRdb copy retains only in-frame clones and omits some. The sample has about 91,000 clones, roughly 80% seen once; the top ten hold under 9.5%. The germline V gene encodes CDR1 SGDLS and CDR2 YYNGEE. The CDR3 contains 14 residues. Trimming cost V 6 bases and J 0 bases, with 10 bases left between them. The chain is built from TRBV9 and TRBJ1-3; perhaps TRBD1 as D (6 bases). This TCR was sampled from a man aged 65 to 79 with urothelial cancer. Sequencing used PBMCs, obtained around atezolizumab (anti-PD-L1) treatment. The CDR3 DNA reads TGTGCCAGCACTACGGGACACTCTGGAAACACCATATATTTT. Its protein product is CASTTGHSGNTIYF.